A single TCR beta chain is shown here with its context. The authors carried out high-throughput sequencing of TCR beta. They applied it to CD8+ and CD4+ T cells obtained from blood. Random-hexamer reverse transcription was applied to roughly 0.5 to 1 ug RNA. The TCR beta CDR3 was amplified by immunoSEQ multiplex PCR across 54 Vbeta, 13 Jbeta. TCRdb re-analysed the immunoSEQ multiplex PCR reads in MiXCR, keeping a single row per CDR3 protein. The table shows some 130,000 distinct CDR3 sequences, with roughly 94% occurring only once. V lost 4 bases and J 6 bases, leaving 16 bases between the germline ends. This CDR3 is built from 14 residues. Germline V gene sequence: CDR1 SGHNT, CDR2 YYREEE (reference sequence). This sample was taken from a study of CD8 T cells in Susac syndrome. Study-wide context: Patients with Susac syndrome had blood drawn and were at that point therapy-naive, on corticosteroids, or on intravenous immunoglobulin alone.

Sequencing was done on a sample of CD8+ T cells from PBMCs. The chain carries TRBV5-4 and TRBJ1-2; weak D call: TRBD1 (5 bases). This receptor was obtained from a human donor with Susac syndrome. The CDR3 DNA reads as TGTGCCAGCAGCCCGACCGGGACGGTCGATGGCTACACCTTC. It translates to CASSPTGTVDGYTF.